The present TCR beta chain was sequenced within a study of a mutant IDH1 vaccine in newly diagnosed glioma (dated by TCRdb to the early 2020s). Regarding the study in general: Vaccination began 4-6 weeks after radiotherapy alone, or alongside temozolomide cycles in the chemotherapy-containing groups. Of the roughly 34 treated patients, about 62% were male and 37.5% were female, and a mean age of around 40 years was recorded. Prior to enrollment, patients had been given standard therapy consisting of radiotherapy alone, temozolomide alone, or radiochemotherapy with temozolomide, with the combination given to most patients. The week-35 safety follow-up was designated visit V12, and the week-47 end of study was designated visit V13. Peripheral blood samples were drawn at six visits, namely V03 (baseline), V05, V07, V10, V12 and V13. Longitudinal TCRB deep sequencing was performed for 25 to 30 treated patients wherever samples were available for exploratory analyses. Summary of the overall study and its limitations: Selection of PBMC samples for TCRB deep sequencing was based on availability. Pseudoprogression seemed to be unrelated to changes in the top peripheral T cell clonotypes found by TCRB sequencing. The authors noted that analyses of patient blood samples could not be reproduced because of sample limitations. Vaccine-induced immune responses across multiple MHC alleles were detected in 80% to 95% of patients.

The method behind the library was the immunoSEQ multiplex PCR assay. The hsTCRB Kit was used according to the manufacturer's protocol to amplify rearranged TCR beta chain sequences. Sequencing of TCRB libraries was carried out on an Illumina MiSeq. The published analysis was carried out like this. The proprietary platform of the kit vendor was used for demultiplexing, trimming and gene mapping. Imported from immuneACCESS, the table was reduced by TCRdb to in-frame sequences with V and J called. These copies leave out some clones; in studies compared against another copy, an unresolved V gene accounts for under half, and the cause of the remainder is not known. V and J calls plus clone size are reproduced from that table; the DNA served to infer D and trimming. In all, the sample holds tens of thousands of clones, and around four fifths of those were seen once. About 3.2% of the sample is held by the ten biggest clonotypes.

Reading the label with the study, this specimen's time point is: week 47, end of study. A 20-mer mutant IDH1 peptide at 300 micrograms in Montanide made up each vaccine dose, which was injected subcutaneously together with topical imiquimod. Patients received eight vaccinations in weeks 1, 3, 5, 7, 11, 15, 19 and 23, corresponding to visits V03 through V10. Donors had newly diagnosed WHO grade 3 or 4 IDH1-mutant astrocytomas with loss of nuclear ATRX. The samples were drawn from NOA16, a multicentre, single-arm, open-label phase I trial in Germany that tested a mutant IDH1 peptide vaccine in humans for the first time. Genomic DNA for TCRB sequencing was extracted from EDTA blood using the DNeasy Blood and Tissue Kit. This clone was recorded once. Its target antigen remains unknown. No quality values exist for individual bases; no much larger clone is one base distant. The CDR3 has 15 amino acids, counting the end cysteine and phenylalanine. This entry keeps only the CDR3 DNA: 45 bases, framed from base 1. CDR1 and CDR2 are read off the germline V gene as ENHRY and SYGVKD. V is cut by 6 bases and J by 2 bases, and the space between the germline ends is 15 bases.

This TCR derives from a woman between 45 and 60 years old with glioma. The chain is made from TRBV10-3 and TRBJ2-3; TRBD1 is possibly the D segment (6 matching bases). This material consisted of PBMCs, taken from a glioma patient whose treatment included an IDH1 peptide vaccine. The nucleotides are TGTGCCATCAGGCCCCTGGACAGACTCACAGATACGCAGTATTTT. This is translated as CAIRPLDRLTDTQYF.